Sequencing of this T cell receptor (beta chain) was carried out in a study of cytomegalovirus exposure and HLA in healthy donors. Whole-study results and caveats: The dataset shows that most TCR sequences were rare, while some public TCRs occurred in many donors. Follow-up analysis found HLA locus-dependent TCR association rates, highest for DRB1 and lowest for HLA-C. A link between a missense DCLRE1C variant and TCR beta V- and J-gene trimming emerged from a later analysis.

The study ran its PCR with 60 Vbeta and 13 Jbeta primers. The repertoire was sequenced with immunoSEQ multiplex PCR; TCRdb's copy has only in-frame clones and lacks some. Recorded here are just over 80,000 clones; the top ten clones represent 1% to 1.4%. With respect to this clone: Its antigen remains unidentified.

Germline V gene sequence: CDR1 SGHDT, CDR2 YYEEEE. The CDR3 loop spans 15 amino acids. The trim removed 0 bases at V and 9 bases at J, leaving 6 bases unmatched. The TCR was taken from a woman aged 30 to 39 in good health and CMV-seronegative. The chain links TRBV5-6 to TRBJ2-1; 10 nucleotides agree with TRBD2. The source material was PBMCs. For the CDR3, the DNA is TGTGCCAGCAGCTTGGAGCGGGGGGGCCATAGTGAGCAGTTCTTC. Amino acid sequence: CASSLERGGHSEQFF.